This T cell receptor beta chain was profiled in a study of T cell responses to AZD1222 COVID-19 vaccine. Study information: Timing groups of about 4 and about 12 weeks for second doses were pooled.

Study results and caveats: The donor cohort was predominantly white British with a female majority, and clonal diversity may have been underestimated. Reportedly, nearly half the spike-specific TCRs target unmutated variant regions.

A remark on this clone: Antigen unknown.

Assay used: immunoSEQ multiplex PCR; TCRdb lists only in-frame clones, some missing. The sample carries about 140,000 clones, around 88% recorded once. In germline, CDR1 is SQVTM, CDR2 ANQGSEA. J was trimmed by 1 base and V by 4 bases; bases with no gene match: 10. The CDR3 sequence is 16 residues long. This sequence joins TRBV29-1 and TRBJ1-2; 9 nucleotides line up with TRBD1. Sequences were derived from peripheral blood, sampled on day 0 of AZD1222 vaccination. The sequence was collected from an adult in good health. The CDR3 reads CSVGQGGGPNNYGYTF. CDR3 nucleotide sequence: TGCAGCGTTGGACAGGGGGGAGGCCCTAATAACTATGGCTACACCTTC. Full variable domain (missing parts from reference TRBV29-1 and TRBJ1-2): SAVISQKPSRDICQRGTSLTIQCQVDSQVTMMFWYRQQPGQSLTLIATANQGSEATYESGFVIDKFPISRPNLTFSTLTVSNMSPEDSSIYLCSVGQGGGPNNYGYTFGSGTRLTVV.